The 19 T cell receptor beta chains in this list originate from one sample, sequenced in a study of CD4 and CD8 cells across lung adenocarcinoma regions (dated 2018 in TCRdb). The library was produced with PCR. Sequencing relied on a HiSeq X Ten. The raw public reads went through TCRdb reprocessing: fastp at Q25, MiXCR clone calling, in-frame beta chains kept. Rows are unified per CDR3 protein, each entry keeping the most common DNA and genes. This sample has fewer than 30,000 distinct CDR3 sequences in its table, and 53% of those were observed once. Of the sample, about half is held by the ten largest clones. The source material was CD8+ T cells from the center of a lung tumor. Read against the paper, the sample's cell subset or site label means: tumor center region. The receptors derive from a male donor with lung adenocarcinoma. The CD4 and CD8 labels of this study may be unreliable.

V and J are TRBV10-3 and TRBJ2-3; D is perhaps TRBD2 (7 bases). V lost 11 bases and J lost 2, with 20 bases in between. CDR1 and CDR2 (germline): ENHRY, SYGVKD. The CDR3 covers 15 residues. CDR3 amino acids: CAGGGASGHTDTQYF. The DNA of the CDR3 is TGTGCCGGGGGGGGGGCTAGCGGACACACAGATACGCAGTATTTT.

This clonotype was observed at least ten times. This sequence joins TRBV4-1 and TRBJ1-2, with D uncertain. The V end was cut by 0 bases, the J end by 0 bases, with 11 bases between. This CDR3 is built from 16 residues. Germline CDR1 and CDR2: MGHRA and YSYEKL. CDR3 DNA sequence: TGCGCCAGCAGCCAAGATCACCACAGAGCTAACTATGGCTACACCTTC. Protein product: CASSQDHHRANYGYTF.

Concerning this clonotype: One end of the junction varies from germline; a read error may be responsible. The CDR3 region is CASSRGSRNPDTQYF. As DNA, the CDR3 is TGCGCCAGCAGTCGGGGGAGCCGGAACCCAGATACGCAGTATTTC. The chain recombines TRBV10-2 with TRBJ2-3; D is perhaps TRBD2 (6 bases). Germline V gene sequence: CDR1 WSHSY, CDR2 SAAADI. There are 15 residues in the CDR3.

A remark on this clonotype: The junction differs from germline at one of its ends, possibly a read error. The CDR3 nucleotides read TGTGCCGGCAGTGGGGGCCGGGCGCAGGATACCCAGTACTTC. It codes for CAGSGGRAQDTQYF. The V gene is TRBV6-1, the J gene TRBJ2-5, with a tentative D call TRBD1 (6 bases). CDR1 MNHNS and CDR2 SASEGT come from the germline V gene. The CDR3 covers 14 residues.

The chain uses TRBV10-2 and TRBJ2-3; TRBD2 matches at 7 bases. After removal of 4 bases from V and 9 bases from J, the junction contained 19 bases not matched to a gene. The CDR3 runs to 17 residues. In germline, CDR1 is WSHSY, CDR2 SAAADI. The CDR3 DNA reads as TGCGCCAGCAGTGCGGCTCCGGGGGGAGGTGGACAAGAGACGCAGTATTTT. This sequence encodes CASSAAPGGGGQETQYF.

The rearrangement uses TRBV6-1 and TRBJ2-4; no reliable D call. The V end lost 4 bases, the J end lost 5 bases, and 12 bases lay between the germline ends. Looked up from germline, CDR1 is MNHNS and CDR2 is SASEGT. The CDR3 is 14 residues long. CDR3 nucleotides: TGTGCCAGCAGTGGAGATGGTGACCAAAACATTCAGTACTTC. Protein product: CASSGDGDQNIQYF.

The rearrangement uses TRBV6-1 and TRBJ2-3, with D unresolved. The CDR3 contains 14 residues. Trimming took 7 bases from V and 2 from J, leaving 13 bases between them. Germline assignment: CDR1 MNHNS and CDR2 SASEGT. The CDR3 loop reads CASKQQRATDTQYF. The CDR3 coding sequence is TGTGCCAGCAAGCAGCAACGGGCCACAGATACGCAGTATTTT.

The V gene is TRBV9, the J gene TRBJ2-3; D gene ambiguous. This CDR3 has 13 amino acids. V dropped 0 bases and J dropped 1 base, with 3 bases sitting between them. Germline CDR1 reads SGDLS; CDR2 reads YYNGEE. The CDR3 loop reads CASSVDRTDTQYF. The CDR3 DNA sequence: TGTGCCAGCAGCGTAGATCGCACAGATACGCAGTATTTT.

In its sample, this clonotype was seen once. One end of the junction does not line up with germline, which may come from a read error. The chain is built from TRBV27 and TRBJ2-3; tentatively, D is TRBD1 (6 bases). In germline, CDR1 is MNHEY, CDR2 SMNVEV (reference sequence). The CDR3 runs 17 residues. The CDR3 DNA follows: TGTGCCAGCAGTCCCCAAGGAAGCGGTAGGGACACAGATACTCAGTACTTT. Its translation: CASSPQGSGRDTDTQYF.

This rearrangement joins TRBV28 to TRBJ1-5; D is unclear. The V end lost 4 bases, the J end lost 0 bases, and 13 bases lay between the germline ends. Germline assignment: CDR1 MDHEN and CDR2 SYDVKM. The CDR3 is 16 residues long. CDR3 sequence reads: CASSSVRWNSNQPQHF. The CDR3 DNA follows: TGTGCCAGCAGTTCCGTAAGGTGGAATAGCAATCAGCCCCAGCATTTT.

This chain uses TRBV7-6 with TRBJ2-5; D possibly corresponds to TRBD2 (6 bases). The end of the DNA aligns better with TRBJ2-7, so the J call may be wrong. Germline CDR1 SGHVS, CDR2 FNYEAQ. This CDR3 comprises 17 residues. The CDR3 DNA reads TGTGCCAGCAGCTTAGGGGACTCAACCCTAATTACCTACGAGCAGTACTTC. Translation: CASSLGDSTLITYEQYF.

This clonotype was seen many times. The chain uses TRBV7-3 and TRBJ2-2; D not certain. The CDR3 extends over 14 amino acids. Deletions cut 2 bases from V and 4 bases from J, with 8 bases between. The germline gives CDR1 SGHTA, CDR2 FQGTGA. CDR3 DNA sequence: TGTGCCAGCAGCTTAGGACCACCCACCGGGGAGCTGTTTTTT. This translates into CASSLGPPTGELFF.

The J gene is TRBJ2-3, the V gene TRBV14, with D perhaps assigned TRBD1 or TRBD2 (6 bases each). The closer fit of TRBJ2-7 to the DNA end suggests the J call may be wrong. From germline, CDR1 is SGHDN and CDR2 FVKESK. This CDR3 comprises 17 residues. The CDR3 spells CASSEEPGGRDPDTQYF. Here the CDR3 DNA reads TGTGCCAGCAGCGAGGAGCCCGGGGGCCGTGACCCAGATACGCAGTACTTC.

A single count supports this clonotype. This chain connects TRBV6-1 to TRBJ2-3; D might be TRBD2 (5 bases). The CDR3 consists of 11 residues. The germline V gene has CDR1 MNHNS and CDR2 SASEGT. CDR3 nucleotides: TGTGCGAGGGAAGCCACAAACACGCAGTATTTT. Translating it yields CAREATNTQYF.

With respect to this clonotype: Relative to the germline gene, one junction end is altered; a read error may explain this. The chain links TRBV6-5 to TRBJ2-3, with D unclear. The germline CDR1 and CDR2 sequences are MNHEY and SVGAGI. The CDR3 runs to 12 residues. CDR3 coding DNA: TGTGCCAGCAGTTACGAGACTGATGAGCAGTTTTTT. Its translation: CASSYETDEQFF.

This chain connects TRBV10-3 to TRBJ2-3, with a tentative D call TRBD2 (6 bases). This CDR3 is 14 amino acids long. CDR1 and CDR2 from the germline V gene are ENHRY and SYGVKD. CDR3 in amino acids: CAGSAGSGQETQYF. The CDR3 DNA sequence: TGTGCGGGGAGTGCGGGGTCTGGCCAAGAGACCCAGTATTTT.

The V call is TRBV6-1, the J call TRBJ2-1; 9 nucleotides line up with TRBD2. The J call may be incorrect, as the DNA end agrees better with TRBJ2-5. The CDR3 length is 17 residues. Germline CDR1 and CDR2: MNHNS and SASEGT. The CDR3 DNA reads as TGTGCCAGCAGTGTGGAAGCGGGGGGCGGGGGCCAAGAGACCCAGTACTTC. Encoded protein: CASSVEAGGGGQETQYF.

This clonotype was detected a few times. This chain uses TRBV6-1 with TRBJ1-5; 12 nucleotides match TRBD1. CDR3 length: 15 amino acids. Unmatched junction bases numbered 11, after V lost 11 bases and J lost 6 bases. The germline V gene encodes CDR1 MNHNS and CDR2 SASEGT. As DNA, the CDR3 is TGTGCCGCCGCGAGGGACAGGGGGCATGGTCAGCCCCAGCATTTT. Its protein is CAAARDRGHGQPQHF.

This clonotype came up once. The rearrangement joins TRBV11-2 to TRBJ1-1; D call uncertain. The V gene lost 0 bases and the J gene lost 6 bases, with 11 bases spanning the gap. This CDR3 is 14 amino acids long. Germline CDR1 SGHAT, CDR2 FQNNGV. CDR3 loop: CASSLDPNAAEAFF. The DNA for the CDR3 is TGTGCCAGCAGCTTAGATCCCAACGCCGCTGAAGCTTTCTTT.